Below, 19 T cell receptor beta chains from the same sample are listed, as sequenced in a study of sequential checkpoint blockade in melanoma. Here immunoSEQ multiplex PCR was the method, and the copy in TCRdb shows in-frame clones only, minus some. The profile shows 30,000 or so clones, under 90% of them singletons. Regarding treatment: randomized to nivolumab then ipilimumab (arm A) or the reverse (arm B). The source was CD8+ T cells sorted from blood (inferred from file names), collected from a patient given nivolumab and ipilimumab in sequence. These receptors were taken from a human donor with melanoma.

The V and J genes are TRBV2 and TRBJ1-1; D perhaps matches TRBD1 (6 bases). In germline, CDR1 is SNHLY, CDR2 FYNNEI. The CDR3 covers 14 residues. Trimming cost V 6 bases and J 0 bases, with 11 bases left between them. The CDR3 spells CASRGDIMNTEAFF. The CDR3 nucleotides are TGTGCCAGCAGAGGGGACATCATGAACACTGAAGCTTTCTTT. Combining the CDR3 with reference TRBV2 and TRBJ1-1 gives the whole variable domain EPEVTQTPSHQVTQMGQEVILRCVPISNHLYFYWYRQILGQKVEFLVSFYNNEISEKSEIFDDQFSVERPDGSNFTLKIRSTKLEDSAMYFCASRGDIMNTEAFFGQGTRLTVV.

The rearrangement links TRBV4-2 to TRBJ2-7; D is possibly TRBD2 (6 bases). V lost 0 bases and J 1 base, leaving 19 bases between the germline ends. Germline values: CDR1 LGHNA, CDR2 YNFKEQ. The CDR3 spans 18 residues. The CDR3 loop is CASSQDGAGRADSYEQYF. Here the CDR3 DNA reads TGTGCCAGCAGCCAAGACGGTGCGGGGCGGGCGGATTCCTACGAGCAGTACTTC.

The chain uses TRBV5-4 and TRBJ1-2; D is uncertain. Germline V CDR1 and CDR2: SGHNT, YYREEE (reference sequence). V was clipped by 4 bases and J by 5 bases, with 15 bases between them. The CDR3 is 14 amino acids. The CDR3 bases are TGTGCCAGCAGCCTCGGTGAGGAACCGTATGGCTACACCTTC. Protein sequence: CASSLGEEPYGYTF.

The chain links TRBV5-1 to TRBJ2-5; TRBD2 matches at 15 bases. Germline V gene sequence: CDR1 SGHRS, CDR2 YFSETQ. V shed 3 bases, J shed 2 bases, and the junction held 5 bases outside the gene matches. This CDR3 is 17 amino acids long. CDR3 in DNA: TGCGCCAGCAGCTCGGGACTAGCGGGGGGTAGGCAAGAGACCCAGTACTTC. Translation gives CASSSGLAGGRQETQYF. Together with reference TRBV5-1 and TRBJ2-5, the CDR3 gives the full variable domain: KAGVTQTPRYLIKTRGQQVTLSCSPISGHRSVSWYQQTPGQGLQFLFEYFSETQRNKGNFPGRFSGRQFSNSRSEMNVSTLELGDSALYLCASSSGLAGGRQETQYFGPGTRLLVL.

The chain combines TRBV19 with TRBJ2-5, with D unresolved. This CDR3 comprises 19 residues. Germline V CDR1 and CDR2: LNHDA, SQIVND (reference sequence). V lost 5 bases and J 2 bases, leaving 27 bases between the germline ends. This CDR3 reads CASSPYYQVFFAPQETQYF. The CDR3, as DNA: TGTGCCAGTAGTCCCTATTATCAAGTCTTCTTCGCACCTCAAGAGACCCAGTACTTC.

This chain uses TRBV7-3 with TRBJ2-2, with 8 bases that match TRBD1. The V gene's germline CDR1 is SGHTA and CDR2 FQGTGA. CDR3 size: 15 residues. V shed 1 base and J 5 bases; nucleotides not matched to a gene: 3. The CDR3 spells CASSLNTGGTGELFF. The CDR3 coding sequence is TGTGCCAGCAGCTTAAATACAGGGGGTACCGGGGAGCTGTTTTTT.

This rearrangement joins TRBV5-6 to TRBJ1-3, with D perhaps matching TRBD1 (6 bases). The V end lost 4 bases, the J end lost 3 bases, and 11 bases lay between the germline ends. This CDR3 has 14 residues. Germline V gene sequence: CDR1 SGHDT, CDR2 YYEEEE. CDR3 DNA sequence: TGTGCCAGCAGCGTTGCCAGGGGTGGAAACACCATATATTTT. This sequence encodes CASSVARGGNTIYF. Looking up the rest from reference TRBV5-6 and TRBJ1-3 gives the full variable domain: DAGVTQSPTHLIKTRGQQVTLRCSPKSGHDTVSWYQQALGQGPQFIFQYYEEEERQRGNFPDRFSGHQFPNYSSELNVNALLLGDSALYLCASSVARGGNTIYFGEGSWLTVV.

This clone is a singleton in its sample. The V and J genes are TRBV29-1 and TRBJ1-2; no clear D gene. This CDR3 spans 12 amino acids. Germline lookup yields CDR1 SQVTM and CDR2 ANQGSEA. The V end was cut by 1 base, the J end by 8 bases, with 11 bases between. Written as DNA, the CDR3 is TGCAGCGTTGAAGCGGCGCGGGAGGGCTACACCTTC. It codes for CSVEAAREGYTF.

The V call is TRBV7-6, the J call TRBJ2-5; D gene uncertain. The V end was cut by 2 bases, the J end by 3 bases, with 4 bases between. The CDR3 has 12 amino acids. Germline loops: CDR1 SGHVS, CDR2 FNYEAQ. Here the CDR3 DNA reads TGTGCCAGCAGCTTATCGGAAGAGACCCAGTACTTC. It is translated as CASSLSEETQYF.

The chain links TRBV13 to TRBJ1-2; 7 bases fit TRBD1. Trimming at V came to 5 bases and at J to 7 bases, leaving 7 bases not matched to a gene. The CDR3 is 13 amino acids. Germline lookup yields CDR1 PRHDT and CDR2 FYEKMQ (reference sequence). The CDR3 region has the DNA TGTGCCAGCAGCCCAGACAGGGCCCCTGGCTACACCTTC. It translates to CASSPDRAPGYTF.

A word on this clone: Other nucleotide sequences from this sample produce the same CDR3. The V and J genes are TRBV7-3 and TRBJ2-1; tentative D call: TRBD2 (6 bases). This CDR3 region has 16 residues. Per germline, CDR1 SGHTA and CDR2 FQGTGA. Trimming stripped 5 bases from V and 7 bases from J, with 21 bases between. CDR3 sequence reads: CASSPAGPYPGNEQFF. CDR3 coding DNA: TGTGCCAGCAGCCCCGCGGGACCCTACCCGGGAAATGAGCAGTTCTTC.

V gene TRBV27 combines with J gene TRBJ2-7; possibly TRBD1 for D (7 bases). Deletions cut 0 bases from V and 2 bases from J, with 14 bases between. There are 16 residues in the CDR3. In germline, CDR1 is MNHEY, CDR2 SMNVEV (reference sequence). CDR3 nucleotide sequence: TGTGCCAGCAGTTTATCCCGCGGGACAGAGACCTACGAGCAGTACTTC. It yields the protein CASSLSRGTETYEQYF.

This rearrangement joins TRBV13 to TRBJ2-2; TRBD2 agrees at 11 bases. The CDR3 covers 17 residues. Germline-derived CDR1 and CDR2 are PRHDT and FYEKMQ (reference sequence). Trimming cost V 0 bases and J 5 bases; bases outside gene matches: 5. CDR3 residues: CASSLGLAGASTGELFF. Written as DNA, the CDR3 is TGTGCCAGCAGCTTAGGACTAGCGGGAGCGTCGACCGGGGAGCTGTTTTTT.

In this sample, this clone turned up a few times. This chain joins TRBV5-8 and TRBJ2-7; D is uncertain. V shed 7 bases and J shed 4 bases, with 12 bases lying between them. The V gene's germline CDR1 is SGHTS and CDR2 YDEGEE. The CDR3 length is 12 residues. CDR3 amino acids: CASLPQSYEQYF. The CDR3 nucleotides read TGTGCCAGCCTCCCTCAGTCGTACGAGCAGTACTTC. The full variable domain, with the rest looked up from reference TRBV5-8 and TRBJ2-7, is EAGVTQSPTHLIKTRGQQATLRCSPISGHTSVYWYQQALGLGLQFLLWYDEGEERNRGNFPPRFSGRQFPNYSSELNVNALELEDSALYLCASLPQSYEQYFGPGTRLTVT.

The chain carries TRBV13 and TRBJ2-5; 8 bases align to TRBD2. J lost 3 bases, V lost 0 bases, and 0 bases had no gene match. Germline V gene sequence: CDR1 PRHDT, CDR2 FYEKMQ (reference sequence). The CDR3 has 14 residues. DNA of the CDR3: TGTGCCAGCAGCTTAGGTAGCGGGAAAGAGACCCAGTACTTC. Translation: CASSLGSGKETQYF. Full variable domain (remainder filled in from reference TRBV13 and TRBJ2-5): AAGVIQSPRHLIKEKRETATLKCYPIPRHDTVYWYQQGPGQDPQFLISFYEKMQSDKGSIPDRFSAQQFSDYHSELNMSSLELGDSALYFCASSLGSGKETQYFGPGTRLLVL.

This clone appeared a few times. J is TRBJ2-4 and V is TRBV4-3; a possible D gene is TRBD1 (5 bases). This CDR3 spans 15 amino acids. CDR1 is LGHNA, CDR2 YSLEER, per germline. The V end was cut by 0 bases, the J end by 1 base, with 7 bases between. CDR3 residues: CASSQDPGAKNIQYF. CDR3 nucleotide sequence: TGCGCCAGCAGCCAAGACCCAGGGGCCAAAAACATTCAGTACTTC.

V gene TRBV2 combines with J gene TRBJ1-4; 7 bases match TRBD1. The CDR3 spans 17 residues. V shed 4 bases, J shed 0 bases, and the junction held 8 bases outside the gene matches. Germline CDR1 is SNHLY and CDR2 is FYNNEI. CDR3: CASSARHRGPTNEKLFF. Written as DNA, the CDR3 is TGTGCCAGCAGTGCGCGTCACAGGGGTCCAACTAATGAAAAACTGTTTTTT.

The chain carries TRBV2 and TRBJ2-7; D uncertain. Germline V gene lookup returns CDR1 SNHLY and CDR2 FYNNEI. CDR3 length: 11 residues. Trimming shortened V by 8 bases and J by 2 bases, and 7 bases separated the two germline ends. This chain's CDR3 is CASPGAYEQYF. The DNA for the CDR3 is TGTGCCAGCCCTGGAGCCTACGAGCAGTACTTC.

The gene calls are TRBV5-1 and TRBJ2-3; no clear D gene. The CDR3 has 12 residues. Trimming cost V 2 bases and J 5 bases, with 6 bases left between them. Germline CDR1 SGHRS, CDR2 YFSETQ. The DNA of the CDR3 is TGCGCCAGCAGCTTTAATCTAGATACGCAGTATTTT. As protein: CASSFNLDTQYF.